These 8 T cell receptor beta chains share one sample of origin, sequenced in a study of blood T cell repertoires in COVID-19. The repertoire was sequenced with immunoSEQ multiplex PCR; TCRdb's copy has only in-frame clones and lacks some. Of under 250,000 clones in the sample, about 87% were seen once. The material sequenced was PBMCs or T cells enriched from blood (not recorded which). The receptors originated from a woman aged 30 to 39 who had been exposed to COVID-19.

The chain is built from TRBV10-1 and TRBJ1-5, with D tentatively TRBD1 (6 bases). CDR1 is WNHNN and CDR2 is SYGVQD in the germline V gene (reference sequence). This CDR3 contains 14 residues. Trimming shortened V by 9 bases and J by 7 bases, and 19 bases separated the two germline ends. The DNA for the CDR3 is TGCGCCAGTTTTGAACAGGGATCTCGGCAGCCCCAGCATTTT. It yields the protein CASFEQGSRQPQHF.

The rearrangement joins TRBV6-5 to TRBJ1-2; tentatively, D is TRBD1 (6 bases). CDR1 MNHEY and CDR2 SVGAGI come from the germline V gene. The CDR3 loop spans 13 amino acids. Trimming shortened V by 5 bases and J by 2 bases, and 9 bases separated the two germline ends. The CDR3 DNA is TGTGCCAGCAGTAGAGGGGGAAACTATGGCTACACCTTC. Translated, it gives CASSRGGNYGYTF.

The CDR3 nucleotides are TGTGCCAGCAGCCAAAGAGGGACAAGGAATTCACCCCTCCACTTT. This translates into CASSQRGTRNSPLHF. The chain links TRBV3-1 (or the pseudogene TRBV3-2) to TRBJ1-6, with a tentative D call TRBD1 (6 bases). The germline V gene has CDR1 LGHDT and CDR2 YNNKEL (reference sequence). V lost 2 bases to trimming and J lost 7 bases, with 12 bases between them. The CDR3 has 15 residues.

The V call is TRBV5-4, the J call TRBJ2-2; possible D gene TRBD1, 6 bases. V gave up 4 bases and J gave up 2 bases, with 12 bases separating them. Per germline, CDR1 SGHNT and CDR2 YYREEE (reference sequence). The length of the CDR3 is 15 residues. The CDR3 sequence is CASSVRGHNTGELFF. CDR3 sequence (DNA): TGTGCCAGCAGCGTACGGGGACACAACACCGGGGAGCTGTTTTTT.

V usage is TRBV28 and J usage is TRBJ1-2; no clear D gene. The germline CDR1 and CDR2 sequences are MDHEN and SYDVKM. The CDR3 has 14 amino acids. V lost 3 bases and J 4 bases, leaving 12 bases between the germline ends. CDR3 in DNA: TGTGCCAGCAGTTTCGGTGATCCGATCTATGGCTACACCTTC. Translating gives CASSFGDPIYGYTF.

This clone was counted between two and nine times. This rearrangement joins TRBV7-9 to TRBJ1-3; D gene ambiguous. This CDR3 spans 13 amino acids. Germline V gives CDR1 SEHNR, CDR2 FQNEAQ (reference sequence). Trimming left V 1 base short and J 4 bases short, with 5 bases between. CDR3 bases: TGTGCCAGCAGCTTAGTCAGGGGAAACACCATATATTTT. It specifies CASSLVRGNTIYF.

The genes are TRBV6-6 and TRBJ1-2, with TRBD1 identical over 8 bases. This CDR3 has 13 residues. Germline V gene data show CDR1 as MNHNY and CDR2 as SVGAGI (reference sequence). J gave up 7 bases and V 4 bases, and 5 bases lay outside the gene matches. The CDR3 here is CASSSYTGGGYTF. The CDR3 DNA reads TGTGCCAGCAGTTCTTATACAGGGGGTGGCTACACCTTC.

The gene calls are TRBV5-1 and TRBJ2-1, with 9 bases lining up with TRBD2. Looked up from germline, CDR1 is SGHRS and CDR2 is YFSETQ. Germline trimming cut 1 base from V and 9 bases from J; bases unmatched to any gene: 5. The CDR3 totals 14 residues. The CDR3 nucleotides read TGCGCCAGCAGCTTGCGGACTAGCGTCCCTGAGCAGTTCTTC. Translated: CASSLRTSVPEQFF.